The 17 T cell receptor beta chains listed next were all sequenced from one sample in a study of cytomegalovirus exposure and HLA in healthy donors. 60 Vbeta and 13 Jbeta primers were used in PCR. Sequenced by immunoSEQ multiplex PCR; TCRdb stores in-frame clones only, minus some. The sample consists of under 200,000 clones, 75% to 90% of them appearing once. Sequencing was done on a sample of PBMCs. The receptors were gathered from a man between 40 and 49 years old in good health and CMV-seropositive.

This chain connects TRBV30 to TRBJ2-1; 10 bases are shared with TRBD2. With 4 bases clipped from V and 9 bases from J, the junction kept 15 bases outside the gene matches. Germline V gene lookup returns CDR1 GTSNPN and CDR2 SVGIG (reference sequence). This CDR3 spans 16 amino acids. DNA for the CDR3: TGTGCCTGGATCAGAAGAGGAGCGGGGGGGTGGGTTGAGCAGTTCTTC. This encodes CAWIRRGAGGWVEQFF.

The gene calls are TRBV27 and TRBJ1-5; possible D gene TRBD1, 5 bases. V was pared by 5 bases and J by 7 bases, with 12 bases between. Germline values: CDR1 MNHEY, CDR2 SMNVEV (reference sequence). CDR3 length: 13 amino acids. The CDR3 is CASSPGLGQPQHF. DNA of the CDR3: TGTGCCAGCAGTCCAGGGTTAGGCCAGCCCCAGCATTTT.

This clone was seen once. This chain uses TRBV7-2 with TRBJ2-5, with 8 bases aligning to TRBD1. The CDR3 consists of 17 residues. Losses at the gene ends were 5 bases for V and 2 bases for J; bases not matched to a gene: 13. The V gene's germline CDR1 is SGHTA and CDR2 FQGNSA. The CDR3 spells CASSGSMQGAGQETQYF. The CDR3 DNA sequence: TGTGCCAGCAGCGGATCAATGCAGGGGGCGGGACAAGAGACCCAGTACTTC.

The chain combines TRBV27 with TRBJ2-5; tentative D call: TRBD2 (6 bases). Per germline, CDR1 MNHEY and CDR2 SMNVEV (reference sequence). This CDR3 is built from 15 residues. Trimming stripped 4 bases from V and 2 bases from J, with 14 bases between. The CDR3 region has the DNA TGTGCCAGCAGTTGGGCTACTGGGGGGCAAGAGACCCAGTACTTC. Translation gives CASSWATGGQETQYF.

The chain couples TRBV5-6 to TRBJ1-5; 7 bases are a match to TRBD1. V shed 1 base and J 7 bases; nucleotides not matched to a gene: 8. The CDR3 has 15 amino acids. The germline gives CDR1 SGHDT, CDR2 YYEEEE. CDR3 nucleotides: TGTGCCAGCAGCTTGACACAGGGCAGGGGGCAGCCCCAGCATTTT. This translates into CASSLTQGRGQPQHF.

This chain connects TRBV28 to TRBJ1-2, with 9 bases aligning to TRBD1. After removal of 6 bases from V and 8 bases from J, the junction contained 16 bases not matched to a gene. The CDR3 length is 16 residues. Germline V lookup: CDR1 MDHEN, CDR2 SYDVKM. The CDR3 nucleotides are TGTGCCAGCAGGGTTCTTGGACAGGGGCCCAATACAGGCTACACCTTC. Translated: CASRVLGQGPNTGYTF.

This chain uses TRBV19 with TRBJ1-1; TRBD1 might be the D (5 bases). The CDR3 length is 13 residues. CDR1 and CDR2 (germline): LNHDA, SQIVND (reference sequence). Trimming took off 4 bases at V and 0 bases at J, with 6 bases between the two ends. This chain's CDR3 is CASSTGLNTEAFF. For the CDR3, the DNA is TGTGCCAGTAGTACAGGGCTGAACACTGAAGCTTTCTTT. The whole variable domain, filled in from reference TRBV19 and TRBJ1-1, reads DGGITQSPKYLFRKEGQNVTLSCEQNLNHDAMYWYRQDPGQGLRLIYYSQIVNDFQKGDIAEGYSVSREKKESFPLTVTSAQKNPTAFYLCASSTGLNTEAFFGQGTRLTVV.

The genes are TRBV2 and TRBJ1-1; D possibly corresponds to TRBD1 (6 bases). Germline V gene lookup returns CDR1 SNHLY and CDR2 FYNNEI. The CDR3 spans 12 residues. V shed 5 bases and J shed 8 bases, with 12 bases lying between them. Written as DNA, the CDR3 is TGTGCCAGCAGTCAGGGGAATCCGGAAGCTTTCTTT. Amino acids: CASSQGNPEAFF.

CDR3 bases: TGTGCCAGCAGTGAGAGTACGGACAGACCCTACGAGCAGTACTTC. As protein: CASSESTDRPYEQYF. This sequence joins TRBV2 and TRBJ2-7; the D gene is possibly TRBD1 (6 bases). Germline V gene data show CDR1 as SNHLY and CDR2 as FYNNEI. The V end was cut by 3 bases, the J end by 2 bases, with 14 bases between. CDR3 size: 15 residues.

This chain links TRBV11-2 with TRBJ1-1; D unresolved. Deletions cut 2 bases from V and 10 bases from J, with 8 bases between. CDR3 length equals 11 residues. Germline assignment: CDR1 SGHAT and CDR2 FQNNGV. DNA for the CDR3: TGTGCCAGCAGCTTAACACGGAGAGCTTTCTTT. Translation gives CASSLTRRAFF.

The sample holds a few counts of this clone. The chain combines TRBV10-3 with TRBJ2-2; 12 nucleotides align to TRBD2. Germline values: CDR1 ENHRY, CDR2 SYGVKD. The CDR3 loop spans 14 amino acids. V trimming: 11 bases; J trimming: 3 bases; junction bases outside the gene matches: 4. CDR3 sequence reads: CAARLAGDTGELFF. The CDR3 region has the DNA TGTGCCGCCCGACTAGCGGGGGACACCGGGGAGCTGTTTTTT.

In this sample, this clone turned up a few times. This sequence joins TRBV5-4 and TRBJ1-4; D perhaps matches TRBD1 (5 bases). V gave up 0 bases and J gave up 3 bases, with 9 bases separating them. From germline, CDR1 is SGHNT and CDR2 YYREEE (reference sequence). This CDR3 has 15 amino acids. The CDR3 region is CASSLAGFPNEKLFF. DNA of the CDR3: TGTGCCAGCAGCTTGGCAGGGTTCCCTAATGAAAAACTGTTTTTT.

The chain has TRBV11-3 and TRBJ2-7; 9 nucleotides line up with TRBD1. This CDR3 has 14 residues. The germline V gene has CDR1 SGHNT and CDR2 YENEEA. After removal of 4 bases from V and 2 bases from J, the junction contained 3 bases not matched to a gene. CDR3 in amino acids: CASSSQGAAYEQYF. CDR3 sequence (DNA): TGTGCCAGCAGCTCACAGGGGGCGGCCTACGAGCAGTACTTC.

V and J are TRBV6-4 and TRBJ1-4, with 7 bases lining up with TRBD1. The CDR3 runs to 15 residues. The junction had 7 bases not matched to a gene; V was cut back by 6 bases and J by 3 bases. Germline V CDR1 and CDR2: MRHNA, SNTAGT. CDR3 DNA: TGTGCCAGCAGGGCGGGACAGAGTGCTAATGAAAAACTGTTTTTT. Its translation: CASRAGQSANEKLFF.

A remark on this clone: Other DNA sequences in this specimen translate into the identical CDR3. The genes are TRBV7-2 and TRBJ2-2; 13 nucleotides agree with TRBD2. This CDR3 comprises 15 residues. The trim removed 5 bases at V and 7 bases at J, leaving 4 bases unmatched. Germline V CDR1 and CDR2: SGHTA, FQGNSA. DNA for the CDR3: TGTGCCAGCAGCACTAGCGGGGGGGCCGGCGGGGAGCTGTTTTTT. Translation gives CASSTSGGAGGELFF.

The chain joins TRBV7-2 to TRBJ1-1, with D hard to call. Between the trimmed V and J ends, which lost 5 bases and 4 bases, there was a span of 17 bases. The CDR3 contains 15 residues. Germline values: CDR1 SGHTA, CDR2 FQGNSA. The CDR3 DNA follows: TGTGCCAGCAGCCGTTATCTGCGGCAAAGCACTGAAGCTTTCTTT. As protein: CASSRYLRQSTEAFF.

The CDR3 protein is CASSQELGWRLAGGETQYF. For the CDR3, the DNA is TGTGCCAGCAGCCAAGAACTAGGCTGGAGACTAGCGGGGGGGGAGACCCAGTACTTC. The J gene is TRBJ2-5, the V gene TRBV4-2; 14 bases fit TRBD2. The CDR3 has 19 amino acids. Per germline, CDR1 LGHNA and CDR2 YNFKEQ. Losses at the gene ends were 0 bases for V and 5 bases for J; bases not matched to a gene: 11.